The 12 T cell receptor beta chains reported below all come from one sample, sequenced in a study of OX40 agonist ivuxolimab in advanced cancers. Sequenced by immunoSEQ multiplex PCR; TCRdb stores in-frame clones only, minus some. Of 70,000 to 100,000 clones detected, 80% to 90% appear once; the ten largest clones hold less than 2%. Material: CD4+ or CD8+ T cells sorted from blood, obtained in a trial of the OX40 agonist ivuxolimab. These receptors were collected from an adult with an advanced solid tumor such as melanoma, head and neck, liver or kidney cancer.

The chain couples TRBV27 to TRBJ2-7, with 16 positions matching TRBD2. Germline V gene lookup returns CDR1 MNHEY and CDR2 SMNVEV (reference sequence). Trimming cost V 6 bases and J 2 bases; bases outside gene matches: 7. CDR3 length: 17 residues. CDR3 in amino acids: CASRKGLAGGSAYEQYF. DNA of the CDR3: TGTGCCAGCAGGAAGGGACTAGCGGGAGGGTCCGCCTACGAGCAGTACTTC.

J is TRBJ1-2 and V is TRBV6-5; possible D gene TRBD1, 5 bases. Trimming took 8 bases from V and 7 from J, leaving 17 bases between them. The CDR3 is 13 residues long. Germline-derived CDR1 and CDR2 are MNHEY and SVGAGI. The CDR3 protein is CASCSGSWTGYTF. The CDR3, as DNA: TGTGCCAGCTGTTCAGGGTCCTGGACTGGCTACACCTTC.

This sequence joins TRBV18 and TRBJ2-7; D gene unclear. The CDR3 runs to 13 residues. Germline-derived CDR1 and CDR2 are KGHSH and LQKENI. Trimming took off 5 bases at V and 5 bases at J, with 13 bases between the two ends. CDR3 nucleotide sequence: TGTGCCAGCTCAGTTTTCGGTAGGGACGAGCAGTACTTC. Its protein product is CASSVFGRDEQYF.

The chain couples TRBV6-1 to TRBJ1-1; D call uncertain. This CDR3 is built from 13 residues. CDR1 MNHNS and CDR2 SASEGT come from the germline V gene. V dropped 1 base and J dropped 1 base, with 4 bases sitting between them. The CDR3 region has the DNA TGTGCCAGCAGTGAAGACAGGAACACTGAAGCTTTCTTT. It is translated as CASSEDRNTEAFF.

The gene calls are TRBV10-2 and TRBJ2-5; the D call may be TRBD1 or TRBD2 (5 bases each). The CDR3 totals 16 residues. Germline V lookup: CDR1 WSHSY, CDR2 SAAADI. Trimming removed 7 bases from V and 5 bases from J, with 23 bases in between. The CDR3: CASTPGTPGSPETQYF. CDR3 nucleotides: TGCGCCAGCACCCCTGGGACCCCCGGGTCCCCGGAGACCCAGTACTTC.

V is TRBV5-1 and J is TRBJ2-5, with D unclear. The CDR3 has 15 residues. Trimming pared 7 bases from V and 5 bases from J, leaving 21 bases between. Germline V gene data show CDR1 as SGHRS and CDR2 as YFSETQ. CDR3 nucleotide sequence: TGCGCCAGCGCCTCGCGGACCCCGACCGGGGAGACCCAGTACTTC. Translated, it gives CASASRTPTGETQYF. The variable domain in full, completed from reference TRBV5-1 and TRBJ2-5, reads KAGVTQTPRYLIKTRGQQVTLSCSPISGHRSVSWYQQTPGQGLQFLFEYFSETQRNKGNFPGRFSGRQFSNSRSEMNVSTLELGDSALYLCASASRTPTGETQYFGPGTRLLVL.

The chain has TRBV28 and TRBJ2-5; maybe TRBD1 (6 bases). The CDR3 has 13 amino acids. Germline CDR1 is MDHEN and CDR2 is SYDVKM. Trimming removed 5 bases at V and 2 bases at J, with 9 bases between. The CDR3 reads CASSVGQQETQYF. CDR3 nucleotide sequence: TGTGCCAGCAGTGTCGGACAGCAAGAGACCCAGTACTTC.

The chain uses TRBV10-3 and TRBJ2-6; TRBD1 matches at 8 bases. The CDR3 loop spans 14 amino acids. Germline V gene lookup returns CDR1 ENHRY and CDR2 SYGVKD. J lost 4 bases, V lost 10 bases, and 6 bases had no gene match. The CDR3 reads CASQGAGGANVLTF. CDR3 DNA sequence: TGTGCCAGCCAGGGGGCGGGAGGGGCCAACGTCCTGACTTTC.

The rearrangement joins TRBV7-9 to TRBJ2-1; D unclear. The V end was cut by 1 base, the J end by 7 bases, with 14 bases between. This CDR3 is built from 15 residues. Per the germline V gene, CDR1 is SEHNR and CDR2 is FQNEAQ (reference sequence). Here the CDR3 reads CASSLDLGFGNEQFF. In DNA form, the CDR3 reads TGTGCCAGCAGCTTAGACCTGGGATTCGGGAATGAGCAGTTCTTC.

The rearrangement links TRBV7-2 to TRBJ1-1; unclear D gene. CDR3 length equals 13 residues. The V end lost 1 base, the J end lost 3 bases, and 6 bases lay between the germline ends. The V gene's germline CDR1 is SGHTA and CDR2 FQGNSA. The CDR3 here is CASSLGMDTEAFF. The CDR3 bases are TGTGCCAGCAGCTTAGGCATGGACACTGAAGCTTTCTTT.

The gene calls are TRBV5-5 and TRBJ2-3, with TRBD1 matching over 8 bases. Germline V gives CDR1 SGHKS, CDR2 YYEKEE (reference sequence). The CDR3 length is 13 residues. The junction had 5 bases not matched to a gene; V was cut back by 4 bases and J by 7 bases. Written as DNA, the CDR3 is TGTGCCAGCAGCGGACAGGGATTCAATACGCAGTATTTT. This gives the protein CASSGQGFNTQYF.

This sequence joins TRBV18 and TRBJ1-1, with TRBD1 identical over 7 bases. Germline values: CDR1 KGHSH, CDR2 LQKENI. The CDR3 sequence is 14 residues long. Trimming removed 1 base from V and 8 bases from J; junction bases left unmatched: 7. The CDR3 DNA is TGTGCCAGCTCACCACAGGGACAGAGAGGAGAAGCTTTCTTT. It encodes CASSPQGQRGEAFF.